This passage covers 4 T cell receptor beta chains from one sample sequenced in a study of human T cells and chemical hapten exposure. Time point: patch test 1, 2 weeks after DPC sensitization. The treatment: therapeutic diphenylcyclopropenone sensitization with weekly scalp DPC. Unfractionated whole blood yielded the extracted total RNA. Using its own MiXCR run on the RACE reads, TCRdb lists one record per CDR3 protein. In the table there are roughly 34,000 distinct CDR3 sequences, roughly 6.4% of which are singletons. Material: whole blood, obtained in connection with sensitization to the hapten diphenylcyclopropenone (DPC). These receptors originate from a woman in her thirties with alopecia areata. Some clones in this sample may be carry-over from other donors' samples.

This rearrangement joins TRBV12-3 or TRBV12-4 to TRBJ1-1, with 9 positions matching TRBD1. V lost 4 bases, J lost 2 bases, and 2 bases stayed unmatched. This CDR3 is built from 14 residues. The CDR3 nucleotides are TGTGCCAGCAGTTCGACAGGGGGTAACACTGAAGCTTTCTTT. Translation gives CASSSTGGNTEAFF.

This clonotype was recorded many times. This sequence joins TRBV13 and TRBJ2-5; D uncertain. This CDR3 has 14 residues. Germline CDR1 reads PRHDT; CDR2 reads FYEKMQ (reference sequence). V dropped 4 bases and J dropped 5 bases, with 14 bases sitting between them. CDR3 sequence reads: CASSSRGAGETQYF. The CDR3, as DNA: TGTGCCAGCAGCTCCCGAGGCGCCGGGGAGACCCAGTACTTC. Combining the CDR3 with reference TRBV13 and TRBJ2-5 gives the whole variable domain AAGVIQSPRHLIKEKRETATLKCYPIPRHDTVYWYQQGPGQDPQFLISFYEKMQSDKGSIPDRFSAQQFSDYHSELNMSSLELGDSALYFCASSSRGAGETQYFGPGTRLLVL.

The chain employs TRBV2 and TRBJ2-7; D may be TRBD2 (7 bases). The ends were cut back, 8 bases at V and 0 bases at J, with 20 bases in the middle. Germline CDR1 is SNHLY and CDR2 is FYNNEI. This CDR3 region has 16 residues. The CDR3 protein is CASGITSADSSYEQYF. DNA of the CDR3: TGTGCCAGCGGTATAACTAGCGCGGACAGCTCCTACGAGCAGTACTTC.

This clonotype was recorded at least ten times. The V and J genes are TRBV18 and TRBJ2-1, with TRBD1 matching 7 bases. V shed 4 bases and J 2 bases; nucleotides not matched to a gene: 14. Germline V gene sequence: CDR1 KGHSH, CDR2 LQKENI. The CDR3 loop spans 18 amino acids. This CDR3 is CASSLPPGQPSPYNEQFF. CDR3 coding DNA: TGTGCCAGCTCACTACCGCCGGGACAGCCATCCCCCTACAATGAGCAGTTCTTC. The full variable domain, completed using reference TRBV18 and TRBJ2-1, is NAGVMQNPRHLVRRRGQEARLRCSPMKGHSHVYWYRQLPEEGLKFMVYLQKENIIDESGMPKERFSAEFPKEGPSILRIQQVVRGDSAAYFCASSLPPGQPSPYNEQFFGPGTRLTVL.